This T cell receptor (beta chain) was sequenced for a study of regulatory T cells in long-lasting Graves disease. Study-level results: Investigators studied peripheral blood only, not thyroid tissue. Those with persistent disease had in common more public clonotypes (2,741) than new patients (around 910). Lower TCR diversity was seen in persistent Graves' patients than in newly diagnosed ones.

CDR3 length: 15 amino acids. Germline V gives CDR1 SGHVS, CDR2 FNYEAQ. V lost 7 bases and J 0 bases, leaving 13 bases between the germline ends. This clonotype was found a few times. Its specificity is not known. Documented time point: newly diagnosed GD, antithyroid drugs for less than 3 months. Scientists built the TCR library using RNA that was extracted from PBMCs. Arm-PCR with iRepertoire HTBI primers amplified the CDR3 regions for these TCR beta libraries. Via MiXCR, TCRdb re-called the multiplex PCR reads, giving one row per CDR3 protein. The data show 520,000 or so distinct CDR3 sequences, more than 10% seen once. These same data were also listed under a study on T cells in Graves' hyperthyroidism and ophthalmopathy.

The clonotype was recovered from a woman in her twenties or thirties with Graves disease. J is TRBJ1-3 and V is TRBV7-6; D unclear. Sequencing was performed on peripheral blood mononuclear cells (PBMCs), taken at new diagnosis, from a patient treated with antithyroid drugs. The CDR3 is CASTAGRFSGNTIYF. The CDR3 nucleotides read TGTGCCAGCACCGCCGGACGGTTCTCTGGAAACACCATATATTTT.